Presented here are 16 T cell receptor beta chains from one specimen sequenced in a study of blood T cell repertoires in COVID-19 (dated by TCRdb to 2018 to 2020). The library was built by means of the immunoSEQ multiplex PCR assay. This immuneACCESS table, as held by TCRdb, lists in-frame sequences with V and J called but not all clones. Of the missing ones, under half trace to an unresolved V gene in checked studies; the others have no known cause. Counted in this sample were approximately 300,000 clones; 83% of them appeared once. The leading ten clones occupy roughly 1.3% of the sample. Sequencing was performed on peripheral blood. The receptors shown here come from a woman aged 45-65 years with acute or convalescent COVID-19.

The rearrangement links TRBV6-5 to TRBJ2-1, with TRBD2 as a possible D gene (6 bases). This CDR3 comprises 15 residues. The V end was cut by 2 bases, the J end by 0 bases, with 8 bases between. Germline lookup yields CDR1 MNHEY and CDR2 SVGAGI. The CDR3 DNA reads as TGTGCCAGCAGTTACCGGGAGAGCTCCTACAATGAGCAGTTCTTC. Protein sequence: CASSYRESSYNEQFF.

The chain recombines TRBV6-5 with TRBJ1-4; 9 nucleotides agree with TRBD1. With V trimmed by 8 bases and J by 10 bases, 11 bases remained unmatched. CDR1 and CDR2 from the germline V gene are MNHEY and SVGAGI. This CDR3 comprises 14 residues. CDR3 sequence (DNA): TGTGCCAGCTTTTCGACAGGGGGTTCAGGAAAACTGTTTTTT. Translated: CASFSTGGSGKLFF.

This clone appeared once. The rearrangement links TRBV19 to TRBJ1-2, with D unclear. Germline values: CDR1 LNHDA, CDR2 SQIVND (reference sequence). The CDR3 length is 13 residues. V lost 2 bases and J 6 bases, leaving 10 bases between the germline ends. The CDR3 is CASSISRRHGYTF. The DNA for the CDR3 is TGTGCCAGTAGTATATCGCGCAGGCATGGCTACACCTTC. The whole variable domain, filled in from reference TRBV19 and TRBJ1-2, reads DGGITQSPKYLFRKEGQNVTLSCEQNLNHDAMYWYRQDPGQGLRLIYYSQIVNDFQKGDIAEGYSVSREKKESFPLTVTSAQKNPTAFYLCASSISRRHGYTFGSGTRLTVV.

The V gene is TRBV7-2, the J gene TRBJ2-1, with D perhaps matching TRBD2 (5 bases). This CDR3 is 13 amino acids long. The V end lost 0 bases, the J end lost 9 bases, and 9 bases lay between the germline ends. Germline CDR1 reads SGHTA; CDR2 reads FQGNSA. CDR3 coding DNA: TGTGCCAGCAGCTTAGCGAGGCTAGCTGAGCAGTTCTTC. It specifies CASSLARLAEQFF.

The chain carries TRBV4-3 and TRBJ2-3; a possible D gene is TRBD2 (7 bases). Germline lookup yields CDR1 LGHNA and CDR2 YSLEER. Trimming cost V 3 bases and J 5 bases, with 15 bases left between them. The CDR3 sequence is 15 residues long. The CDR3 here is CASSQESGEGDTQYF. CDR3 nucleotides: TGCGCCAGCAGCCAGGAATCAGGGGAGGGAGATACGCAGTATTTT.

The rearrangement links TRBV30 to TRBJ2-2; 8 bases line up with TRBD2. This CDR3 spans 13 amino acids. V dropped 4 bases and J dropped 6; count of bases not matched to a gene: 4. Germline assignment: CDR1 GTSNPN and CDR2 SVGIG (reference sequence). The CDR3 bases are TGTGCCTGGACCACGGGAGGGCCCGGGGAGCTGTTTTTT. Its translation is CAWTTGGPGELFF.

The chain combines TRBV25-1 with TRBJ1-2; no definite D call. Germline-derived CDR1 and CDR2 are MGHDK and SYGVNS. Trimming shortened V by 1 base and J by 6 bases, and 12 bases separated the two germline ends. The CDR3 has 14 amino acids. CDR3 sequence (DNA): TGTGCCAGCAGTGAATGGAAGGGAGATAATGGCTACACCTTC. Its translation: CASSEWKGDNGYTF.

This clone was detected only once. As DNA, the CDR3 is TGTGCCAGCGGAACGCACAGGGTTACTGAAGCTTTCTTT. Protein product: CASGTHRVTEAFF. The chain combines TRBV12-3 or TRBV12-4 with TRBJ1-1; D might be TRBD1 (6 bases). This CDR3 has 13 residues. Trimming pared 8 bases from V and 5 bases from J, leaving 15 bases between.

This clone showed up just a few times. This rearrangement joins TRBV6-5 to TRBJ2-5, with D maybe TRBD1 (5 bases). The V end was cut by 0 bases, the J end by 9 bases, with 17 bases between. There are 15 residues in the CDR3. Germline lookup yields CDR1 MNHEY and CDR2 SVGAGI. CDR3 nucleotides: TGTGCCAGCAGTTACTCGAGGCAGGGCATGGCTCCCCAGTACTTC. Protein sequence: CASSYSRQGMAPQYF.

CDR3 coding DNA: TGTGCCAGCAGCGTAGGCGGGGGAAATGACAACGTCCTGACTTTC. As protein: CASSVGGGNDNVLTF. V is TRBV9 and J is TRBJ2-6, with 7 bases fitting TRBD2. This CDR3 has 15 amino acids. With 0 bases clipped from V and 9 bases from J, the junction kept 6 bases outside the gene matches. Per germline, CDR1 SGDLS and CDR2 YYNGEE.

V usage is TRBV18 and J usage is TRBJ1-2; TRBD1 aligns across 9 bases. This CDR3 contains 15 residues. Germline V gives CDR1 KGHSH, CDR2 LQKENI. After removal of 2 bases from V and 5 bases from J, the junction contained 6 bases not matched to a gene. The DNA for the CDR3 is TGTGCCAGCTCACCAAACGAGGGACAGGGTTATGGCTACACCTTC. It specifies CASSPNEGQGYGYTF. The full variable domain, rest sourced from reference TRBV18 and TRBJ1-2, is NAGVMQNPRHLVRRRGQEARLRCSPMKGHSHVYWYRQLPEEGLKFMVYLQKENIIDESGMPKERFSAEFPKEGPSILRIQQVVRGDSAAYFCASSPNEGQGYGYTFGSGTRLTVV.

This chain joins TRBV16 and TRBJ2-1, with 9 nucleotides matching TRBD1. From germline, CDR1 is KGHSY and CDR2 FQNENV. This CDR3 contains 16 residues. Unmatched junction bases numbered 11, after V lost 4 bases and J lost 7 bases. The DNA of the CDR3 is TGTGCCAGCAGCCCCCTCGAGGACAGGGGCGTGAATGAGCAGTTCTTC. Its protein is CASSPLEDRGVNEQFF. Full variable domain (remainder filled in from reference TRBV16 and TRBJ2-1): GEEVAQTPKHLVRGEGQKAKLYCAPIKGHSYVFWYQQVLKNEFKFLISFQNENVFDETGMPKERFSAKCLPNSPCSLEIQATKLEDSAVYFCASSPLEDRGVNEQFFGPGTRLTVL.

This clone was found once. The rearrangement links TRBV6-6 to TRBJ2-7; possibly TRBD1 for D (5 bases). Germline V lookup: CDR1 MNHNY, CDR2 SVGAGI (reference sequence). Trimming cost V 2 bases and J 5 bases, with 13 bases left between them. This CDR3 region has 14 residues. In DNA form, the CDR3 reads TGTGCCAGCAGTTACGGTCCAGGGTATGACGAGCAGTACGTC. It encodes CASSYGPGYDEQYV.

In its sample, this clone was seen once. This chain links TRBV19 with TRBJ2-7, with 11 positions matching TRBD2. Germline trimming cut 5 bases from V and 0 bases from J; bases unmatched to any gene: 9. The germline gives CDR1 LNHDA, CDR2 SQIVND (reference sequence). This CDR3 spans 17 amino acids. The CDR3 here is CASSPLGLADLSYEQYF. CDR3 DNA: TGTGCCAGTAGTCCCCTGGGACTAGCGGACCTCTCCTACGAGCAGTACTTC. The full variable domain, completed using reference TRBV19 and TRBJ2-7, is DGGITQSPKYLFRKEGQNVTLSCEQNLNHDAMYWYRQDPGQGLRLIYYSQIVNDFQKGDIAEGYSVSREKKESFPLTVTSAQKNPTAFYLCASSPLGLADLSYEQYFGPGTRLTVT.

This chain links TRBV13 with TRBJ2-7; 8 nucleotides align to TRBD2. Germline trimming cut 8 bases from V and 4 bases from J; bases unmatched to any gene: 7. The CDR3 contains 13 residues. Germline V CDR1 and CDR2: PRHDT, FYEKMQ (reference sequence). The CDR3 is CASRRTSMYEQYF. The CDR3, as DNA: TGTGCCAGCCGGCGGACTAGCATGTACGAGCAGTACTTC.

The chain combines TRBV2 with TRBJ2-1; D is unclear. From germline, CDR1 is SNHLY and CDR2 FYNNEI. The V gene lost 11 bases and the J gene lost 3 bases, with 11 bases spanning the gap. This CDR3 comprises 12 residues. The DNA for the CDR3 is TGTGCCCGTCAACCGGGCTACAATGAGCAGTTCTTC. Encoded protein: CARQPGYNEQFF.